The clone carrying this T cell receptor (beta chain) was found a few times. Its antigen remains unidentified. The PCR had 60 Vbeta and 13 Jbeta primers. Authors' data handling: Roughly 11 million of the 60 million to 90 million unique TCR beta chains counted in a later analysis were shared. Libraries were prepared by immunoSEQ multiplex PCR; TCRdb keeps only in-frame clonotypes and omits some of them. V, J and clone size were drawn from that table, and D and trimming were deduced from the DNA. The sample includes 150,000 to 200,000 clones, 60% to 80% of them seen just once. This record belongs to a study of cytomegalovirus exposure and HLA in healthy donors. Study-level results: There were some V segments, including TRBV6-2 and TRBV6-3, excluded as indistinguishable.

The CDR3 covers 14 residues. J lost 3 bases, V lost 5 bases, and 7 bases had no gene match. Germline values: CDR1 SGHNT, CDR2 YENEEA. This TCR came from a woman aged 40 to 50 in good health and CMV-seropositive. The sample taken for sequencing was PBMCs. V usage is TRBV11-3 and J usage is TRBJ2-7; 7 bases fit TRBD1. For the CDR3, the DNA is TGTGCCAGCAGCCCCCGGGACAGCATCTACGAGCAGTACTTC. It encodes CASSPRDSIYEQYF.